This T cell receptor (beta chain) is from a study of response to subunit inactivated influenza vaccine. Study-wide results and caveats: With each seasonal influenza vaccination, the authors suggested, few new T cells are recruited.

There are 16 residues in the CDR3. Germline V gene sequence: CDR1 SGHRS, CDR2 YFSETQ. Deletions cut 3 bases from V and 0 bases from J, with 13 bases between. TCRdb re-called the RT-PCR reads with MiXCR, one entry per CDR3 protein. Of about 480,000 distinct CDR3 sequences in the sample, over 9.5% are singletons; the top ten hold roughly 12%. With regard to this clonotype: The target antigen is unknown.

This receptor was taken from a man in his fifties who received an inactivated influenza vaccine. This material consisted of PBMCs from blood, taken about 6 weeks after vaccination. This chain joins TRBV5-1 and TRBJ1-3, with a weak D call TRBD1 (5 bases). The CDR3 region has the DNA TGCGCCAGCAGCTCAGGGACTGCTAGCTCTGGAAACACCATATATTTT. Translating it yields CASSSGTASSGNTIYF.